Shown below are 26 T cell receptor beta chains from a single sample sequenced in a study of technical replicates of blood from several donors. Libraries were prepared by immunoSEQ multiplex PCR; TCRdb keeps only in-frame clonotypes and omits some of them. The table lists approximately 49,000 clones, around 90% of them singletons. Sequenced sample: PBMCs. Receptors originate from a human donor in good health. Some clones in this sample may be carry-over from other donors' samples.

This chain connects TRBV18 to TRBJ1-1; no reliable D call. Germline V gives CDR1 KGHSH, CDR2 LQKENI. V lost 0 bases, J lost 1 base, and 15 bases lay in between. The CDR3 covers 17 residues. For the CDR3, the DNA is TGTGCCAGCTCACCACCGATTGCCGAGTCCACGAACACTGAAGCTTTCTTT. Protein sequence: CASSPPIAESTNTEAFF.

The chain links TRBV19 to TRBJ1-5; a possible D gene is TRBD1 (5 bases). V dropped 4 bases and J dropped 2 bases, with 12 bases sitting between them. Looked up from germline, CDR1 is LNHDA and CDR2 is SQIVND (reference sequence). This CDR3 contains 15 residues. The CDR3 protein is CASSTAGRGNQPQHF. CDR3 nucleotides: TGTGCCAGTAGTACGGCGGGACGGGGCAATCAGCCCCAGCATTTT.

This clone has a single count. The CDR3 nucleotides read TGTGCCAGCAGCTTGAACGGGGGGGATTCCTACAATGAGCAGTTCTTC. Residues: CASSLNGGDSYNEQFF. The rearrangement joins TRBV5-4 to TRBJ2-1; 8 positions agree with TRBD2. Losses at the gene ends were 1 base for V and 1 base for J; bases not matched to a gene: 4. This CDR3 is 16 amino acids long. CDR1 and CDR2 (germline): SGHNT, YYREEE (reference sequence). The full variable domain, in which reference TRBV5-4 and TRBJ2-1 provide the parts outside the CDR3, is ETGVTQSPTHLIKTRGQQVTLRCSSQSGHNTVSWYQQALGQGPQFIFQYYREEENGRGNFPPRFSGLQFPNYSSELNVNALELDDSALYLCASSLNGGDSYNEQFFGPGTRLTVL.

This clone appeared a few times. The gene calls are TRBV27 and TRBJ1-1; D ambiguous. V shed 1 base and J shed 2 bases, with 5 bases lying between them. This CDR3 contains 13 residues. Germline values: CDR1 MNHEY, CDR2 SMNVEV (reference sequence). CDR3 loop: CASSLLVNTEAFF. CDR3 sequence (DNA): TGTGCCAGCAGTTTATTAGTCAACACTGAAGCTTTCTTT.

The chain links TRBV21-1 to TRBJ2-7; the table gives TRBD1 as D, unverified against the DNA. TRBV21-1 represents a pseudogene. The CDR3 spans 16 residues. The CDR3 region is CASSTFSGTGPYEQYF. CDR3 sequence (DNA): TGTGCCAGCAGCACGTTCTCCGGGACAGGTCCCTACGAGCAGTACTTC.

The DNA for the CDR3 is TGTGCCAGCAGTGCGACGGGAGACTATGGCTACACCTTC. Amino acids: CASSATGDYGYTF. This chain connects TRBV27 to TRBJ1-2; the D is unclear. Germline CDR1 is MNHEY and CDR2 is SMNVEV (reference sequence). The CDR3 is made up of 13 amino acids. V was cut by 5 bases and J by 3 bases, with 10 bases left in between.

This chain joins TRBV30 and TRBJ1-1; D perhaps matches TRBD1 (5 bases). This CDR3 has 13 amino acids. V was trimmed by 5 bases and J by 5 bases, leaving 15 bases between them. Germline CDR1 reads GTSNPN; CDR2 reads SVGIG (reference sequence). The CDR3 sequence is CAWGYSRATEAFF. The CDR3, as DNA: TGTGCCTGGGGTTATTCCAGGGCGACTGAAGCTTTCTTT.

The chain combines TRBV6-6 with TRBJ2-2, with D uncertain. The CDR3 loop spans 13 amino acids. The V gene's germline CDR1 is MNHNY and CDR2 SVGAGI (reference sequence). Trimming shortened V by 6 bases and J by 8 bases, and 13 bases separated the two germline ends. DNA of the CDR3: TGTGCCAGCAGCCGACAAGTGGTGGGGGAGCTGTTTTTT. This gives the protein CASSRQVVGELFF.

The chain uses TRBV4-2 and TRBJ2-3; 9 bases align to TRBD2. The CDR3 runs to 16 residues. The trim removed 0 bases at V and 2 bases at J, leaving 3 bases unmatched. CDR1 LGHNA and CDR2 YNFKEQ come from the germline V gene. CDR3: CASSQDLAGATDTQYF. CDR3 DNA sequence: TGTGCCAGCAGCCAAGATTTAGCGGGGGCCACAGATACGCAGTATTTT.

The J gene is TRBJ2-2, the V gene TRBV7-8; 9 nucleotides line up with TRBD1. This CDR3 has 15 amino acids. Per the germline V gene, CDR1 is SGHVS and CDR2 is FQNEAQ. The ends lost 3 bases at V and 7 bases at J; junction bases unmatched: 6. The CDR3 DNA reads TGTGCCAGCAGCTTGTTACAGGGGGCGGGCGGGGAGCTGTTTTTT. Amino acid sequence: CASSLLQGAGGELFF.

For this clone: The junction departs from the called germline gene at one end, perhaps through a read error. CDR3: CVSSLGGGGQETQYF. CDR3 nucleotides: TGCGTCAGCAGCTTGGGAGGCGGGGGGCAAGAGACCCAGTACTTC. The chain has TRBV5-1 and TRBJ2-5, with 8 bases that match TRBD2. The CDR3 is 15 amino acids. In germline, CDR1 is SGHRS, CDR2 YFSETQ.

V usage is TRBV30 and J usage is TRBJ1-5, with 8 bases that match TRBD1. This CDR3 is 15 amino acids long. V trimming: 4 bases; J trimming: 4 bases; junction bases outside the gene matches: 9. Germline CDR1 GTSNPN, CDR2 SVGIG (reference sequence). CDR3 amino acids: CAWTHSGQGNQPQHF. The DNA for the CDR3 is TGTGCCTGGACTCACAGCGGACAGGGTAATCAGCCCCAGCATTTT.

The J gene is TRBJ1-3, the V gene TRBV6-5; D might be TRBD1 (5 bases). V was trimmed by 5 bases and J by 0 bases, leaving 11 bases between them. The CDR3 is 15 residues long. Looked up from germline, CDR1 is MNHEY and CDR2 is SVGAGI. Here the CDR3 reads CASSPTDTSGNTIYF. The CDR3 nucleotides are TGTGCCAGCAGTCCGACGGACACCTCTGGAAACACCATATATTTT.

The count of this clone is one. This chain joins TRBV5-6 and TRBJ1-1, with D perhaps TRBD1 (5 bases). The CDR3 runs to 13 residues. Trimming stripped 3 bases from V and 1 base from J, with 7 bases between. The V gene's germline CDR1 is SGHDT and CDR2 YYEEEE. The CDR3 sequence: CASSYGQNTEAFF. The CDR3 DNA reads TGTGCCAGCAGCTACGGACAGAACACTGAAGCTTTCTTT.

The rearrangement links TRBV18 to TRBJ2-5; D may be TRBD1 (6 bases). Trimming cost V 3 bases and J 2 bases, with 7 bases left between them. CDR1 is KGHSH, CDR2 LQKENI, per germline. This CDR3 region has 13 residues. CDR3 in DNA: TGTGCCAGCTCACCCGGACAGCAAGAGACCCAGTACTTC. Translation gives CASSPGQQETQYF.

The CDR3 sequence is CAISEFLNQPQHF. The CDR3 DNA sequence: TGTGCCATCAGTGAGTTCCTCAATCAGCCCCAGCATTTT. The genes are TRBV10-3 and TRBJ1-5; D is undetermined. The CDR3 contains 13 residues. The ends were cut back, 1 base at V and 3 bases at J, with 4 bases in the middle. Germline V gene data show CDR1 as ENHRY and CDR2 as SYGVKD.

This sequence joins TRBV5-6 and TRBJ2-5; D possibly corresponds to TRBD2 (6 bases). The germline V gene encodes CDR1 SGHDT and CDR2 YYEEEE. V was cut by 4 bases and J by 4 bases, with 14 bases left in between. This CDR3 has 14 amino acids. Written as DNA, the CDR3 is TGTGCCAGCAGCCAGGGACTGACTGGAGAGACCCAGTACTTC. Translation gives CASSQGLTGETQYF. Full variable domain (missing parts from reference TRBV5-6 and TRBJ2-5): DAGVTQSPTHLIKTRGQQVTLRCSPKSGHDTVSWYQQALGQGPQFIFQYYEEEERQRGNFPDRFSGHQFPNYSSELNVNALLLGDSALYLCASSQGLTGETQYFGPGTRLLVL.

A single count supports this clone. The chain carries TRBV12-2 and TRBJ2-2; the table names TRBD1, a call not compared with the DNA. TRBV12-2 is designated a pseudogene. The CDR3 totals 16 residues. The CDR3: CASRQPDRGPTGELFF. CDR3 DNA: TGTGCAAGTCGCCAACCGGACAGGGGCCCAACCGGGGAGCTGTTTTTT.

This sequence joins TRBV4-2 and TRBJ1-2; TRBD1 matches 8 bases. This CDR3 is 16 amino acids long. The germline V gene has CDR1 LGHNA and CDR2 YNFKEQ. V was clipped by 0 bases and J by 4 bases; unmatched bases: 7. In nucleotides, the CDR3 is TGTGCCAGCAGCCAAGAGATGGGGACAGGAACCTATGGCTACACCTTC. It encodes CASSQEMGTGTYGYTF.

This chain joins TRBV7-2 and TRBJ2-6; D is perhaps TRBD1 (6 bases). V lost 5 bases and J 4 bases, leaving 15 bases between the germline ends. Germline loops: CDR1 SGHTA, CDR2 FQGNSA. The CDR3 runs to 16 residues. The CDR3 DNA reads as TGTGCCAGCAGCCCAGAAGGGGGAGCCGGGGCCAACGTCCTGACTTTC. This encodes CASSPEGGAGANVLTF.

V usage is TRBV30 and J usage is TRBJ1-6, with 7 bases lining up with TRBD1. V trimming: 3 bases; J trimming: 16 bases; junction bases outside the gene matches: 6. CDR3 length: 11 residues. CDR1 GTSNPN and CDR2 SVGIG come from the germline V gene (reference sequence). CDR3 in amino acids: CAWRTGSALHF. CDR3 nucleotides: TGTGCCTGGAGGACAGGGTCTGCTCTCCACTTT. Drawing the rest from reference TRBV30 and TRBJ1-6, the complete variable domain is SQTIHQWPATLVQPVGSPLSLECTVEGTSNPNLYWYRQAAGRGLQLLFYSVGIGQISSEVPQNLSASRPQDRQFILSSKKLLLSDSGFYLCAWRTGSALHFGNGTRLTVT.

The chain links TRBV6-5 to TRBJ2-7; 10 bases are a match to TRBD1. Germline assignment: CDR1 MNHEY and CDR2 SVGAGI. This CDR3 has 15 residues. Trimming cost V 0 bases and J 4 bases; bases outside gene matches: 3. CDR3 protein: CASSYSDRGLYEQYF. The CDR3 nucleotides are TGTGCCAGCAGTTACTCAGACAGGGGGCTGTACGAGCAGTACTTC.

Only one count was recorded for this clone. The V call is TRBV10-3, the J call TRBJ1-5, with TRBD1 identical over 10 bases. V shed 3 bases and J 3 bases; nucleotides not matched to a gene: 2. The CDR3 has 15 residues. Germline CDR1 ENHRY, CDR2 SYGVKD. This CDR3 is CAISDGTGANQPQHF. The CDR3 nucleotides are TGTGCCATCAGTGATGGGACAGGGGCCAATCAGCCCCAGCATTTT.

The CDR3 region has the DNA TGTGCCAGCAGCCCGAGGGACTTCACCTACGAGCAGTACTTC. As protein: CASSPRDFTYEQYF. The gene calls are TRBV7-9 and TRBJ2-7; tentatively, D is TRBD2 (6 bases). V shed 5 bases and J shed 2 bases, with 13 bases lying between them. This CDR3 is 14 amino acids long. Germline V gives CDR1 SEHNR, CDR2 FQNEAQ (reference sequence).

The J gene is TRBJ2-1, the V gene TRBV5-4; TRBD2 agrees at 11 bases. V shed 9 bases, J shed 4 bases, and the junction held 6 bases outside the gene matches. Germline-derived CDR1 and CDR2 are SGHNT and YYREEE (reference sequence). This CDR3 has 14 residues. The DNA for the CDR3 is TGTGCCACTCGACTAGCGGGGACATACAATGAGCAGTTCTTC. It encodes CATRLAGTYNEQFF.

The genes are TRBV5-1 and TRBJ1-2, with 8 bases matching TRBD1. The CDR3 length is 17 residues. Germline trimming cut 0 bases from V and 1 base from J; bases unmatched to any gene: 8. Germline CDR1 is SGHRS and CDR2 is YFSETQ. The CDR3 protein is CASSLGGRGRLNYGYTF. The DNA for the CDR3 is TGCGCCAGCAGCTTGGGGGGCAGGGGGCGACTTAACTATGGCTACACCTTC.